This T cell receptor (beta chain) was retrieved from a study of CD8+ T cells in alopecia areata. About the study: Treatment ran 6 to 18 months, with 6 months of follow-up afterward. Whole-study findings and limits: Researchers reported that TCR sharing among patients proved less clear than in mice, possibly HLA-linked. Higher clonality was seen in lesional scalp than in normal scalp, especially in alopecia totalis/universalis.

This clone was observed a handful of times. Its specificity is unknown. Peripheral blood samples and lesional scalp punch biopsies were obtained from alopecia areata patients. Following RNA extraction, reverse transcription yielded cDNA that acted as the sequencing template. Generated by immunoSEQ multiplex PCR, the TCRdb table keeps only in-frame clones and is missing some. The sample includes a few hundred thousand clones, 67% seen only once; the top ten take 0.95% to 1.5%. Sequenced here: CD4+ T cells sorted from blood, sampled at week 0. This TCR was sampled from a human donor with alopecia areata.

The CDR3 spells CAWSWGGDVRAFF. The CDR3 nucleotides read TGTGCCTGGAGTTGGGGAGGGGACGTACGAGCTTTCTTT. This chain links TRBV30 with TRBJ1-1; a weak D match, TRBD1 (5 bases). V lost 2 bases and J 10 bases, leaving 17 bases between the germline ends. The germline CDR1 and CDR2 sequences are GTSNPN and SVGIG (reference sequence). The CDR3 runs 13 residues.